Listed below are T cell receptor beta chains from one sample, sequenced in a study of blood T cells in healthy people across ages. A single record per CDR3 protein comes from TCRdb applying MiXCR to the 5' RACE reads. This repertoire shows over 700,000 distinct CDR3 sequences, just under 25% found once; its top ten account for more than 7.5%. These same records also appear under a second study, on T cells of mothers and their children.

Sample: blood. These receptors all come from a boy younger than 18 in good health. The CDR3 runs from the conserved cysteine through the conserved F or W. The D gene is left open where the match is weak. Expanded clones get a size class; other rows say once, few or many, or leave the size out.

TRBV12-3/TRBV12-4	few	TRBD1	TRBJ2-2	CASSFVKGAGGELFF	TGTGCCAGCAGTTTTGTGAAGGGGGCGGGCGGGGAGCTGTTTTTT
TRBV29-1	few	TRBD1	TRBJ2-1	CSGSSTRDRGYNEQFF	TGCAGCGGCTCATCGACCCGGGACAGGGGCTACAATGAGCAGTTCTTC
TRBV29-1	NA	NA	TRBJ2-7	CSVVDGTYEQYF	TGCAGCGTTGTTGACGGCACCTACGAGCAGTACTTC
TRBV27	many	NA	TRBJ2-7	CASVSQRDNNEQYF	TGTGCCAGCGTCAGCCAGCGGGACAACAACGAGCAGTACTTC
TRBV27	NA	TRBD2	TRBJ2-3	CASSAGTSGTKDTRYF	TGTGCCAGCAGCGCCGGGACTAGCGGGACGAAAGATACGCGGTATTTT
TRBV28	many	TRBD2	TRBJ2-5	CASRVSGGDGTQYF	TGTGCCAGCAGGGTTAGCGGGGGTGATGGGACCCAGTACTTC
TRBV7-3	NA	TRBD2	TRBJ2-2	CASSLTLARVREVNTGELFF	TGTGCCAGCAGCTTAACGTTAGCGAGGGTGCGGGAGGTGAACACCGGGGAGCTGTTTTTT
TRBV7-2	NA	NA	TRBJ2-4	CASSLGSWAKNIQYF	TGTGCCAGCAGCTTAGGTTCCTGGGCCAAAAACATTCAGTACTTC
TRBV29-1	NA	NA	TRBJ2-1	CSVGVMAGQSEQFF	TGCAGCGTTGGGGTGATGGCGGGGCAGAGTGAGCAGTTCTTC
TRBV29-1	many	NA	TRBJ2-7	CSVVGRPSYEQYF	TGCAGCGTTGTTGGTCGTCCTTCCTACGAGCAGTACTTC
TRBV27	NA	TRBD1	TRBJ2-1	CASSLNRDRGDEQFF	TGTGCCAGCAGTTTGAACCGGGACAGGGGTGATGAGCAGTTCTTC
TRBV24-1	NA	NA	TRBJ2-1	CATSDIQSSYNEQFF	TGTGCCACCAGTGACATACAGAGCTCCTACAATGAGCAGTTCTTC
TRBV27	NA	TRBD2	TRBJ2-1	CASMTSGVYNEQFF	TGTGCCAGTATGACTAGCGGGGTTTACAATGAGCAGTTCTTC
TRBV6-5	few	NA	TRBJ1-5	CASRLGPYQPQHF	TGTGCCAGCAGATTAGGACCCTATCAGCCCCAGCATTTT
TRBV7-2	NA	TRBD1	TRBJ2-5	CASSPNPGQLKQDF	TGTGCCAGCAGCCCGAACCCGGGACAGTTGAAGCAGGACTTC
TRBV4-1	NA	NA	TRBJ2-5	CASSQGGPLQETQYF	TGCGCCAGCAGCCAAGGGGGACCCCTGCAAGAGACCCAGTACTTC
TRBV20-1	few	NA	TRBJ2-7	CSARGGIGGEQYF	TGCAGTGCTAGAGGCGGGATCGGGGGCGAGCAGTACTTC
TRBV20-1	few	NA	TRBJ2-5	CSALALQETQYF	TGCAGTGCTTTAGCGCTACAAGAGACCCAGTACTTC
TRBV25-1	few	NA	TRBJ1-1	CASSDAHRDYTEAFF	TGTGCCAGCAGCGACGCTCACAGGGATTACACTGAAGCTTTCTTT
TRBV12-3/TRBV12-4	NA	NA	TRBJ2-7	CASSFFRGKSEQYF	TGTGCCAGCAGTTTTTTCCGGGGGAAAAGCGAGCAGTACTTC
TRBV6-5	NA	NA	TRBJ1-1	CASSYSTGMNTEAFF	TGTGCCAGCAGTTACTCGACAGGAATGAACACTGAAGCTTTCTTT
TRBV9	NA	NA	TRBJ2-3	CASSDDTSTDTQYF	TGTGCCAGCAGCGACGACACGAGCACAGATACGCAGTATTTT
TRBV29-1	few	TRBD2	TRBJ2-1	CSVGPSGAHNEQFF	TGCAGCGTTGGGCCTAGCGGGGCCCACAATGAGCAGTTCTTC